This T cell receptor (beta chain) was recovered during a study of OX40 agonist ivuxolimab in advanced cancers. The overall study: Ivuxolimab was administered intravenously to patients at 0.01 to 10 mg/kg every 2 weeks. Those treated in dose escalation had hepatocellular carcinoma, melanoma, renal cell cancer or head and neck cancer.

The V gene's germline CDR1 is MNHEY and CDR2 SMNVEV (reference sequence). The ends were cut back, 4 bases at V and 2 bases at J, with 16 bases in the middle. The CDR3 length is 16 residues. TCRdb keeps only in-frame clones here, not all; method: immunoSEQ multiplex PCR. The profile shows 45,000 to 70,000 clones, 80% to 90% of them singletons. The sample here was CD4+ or CD8+ T cells sorted from blood, taken in a trial of the OX40 agonist ivuxolimab. This receptor was taken from an adult with an advanced solid tumor such as melanoma, head and neck, liver or kidney cancer. The chain has TRBV27 and TRBJ2-3; TRBD1 might be the D (6 bases). The chain's CDR3 is CASSSGQLIITDTQYF. Written as DNA, the CDR3 is TGTGCCAGCAGTTCCGGACAGTTGATAATCACAGATACGCAGTATTTT.